The 31 T cell receptor beta chains below all came from one sample that was sequenced in a study of T cells after yellow fever vaccination. TCRdb passed the 5' RACE reads through MiXCR, listing each CDR3 protein once. The data show approximately 300,000 distinct CDR3 sequences, around 7% seen once. This sample comprised PBMCs, obtained 45 days after the first yellow fever vaccination. The receptors shown here come from a man between 18 and 29 years old who received the YFV17D yellow fever vaccine.

The CDR3 loop is CASSLFWNEQFF. DNA for the CDR3: TGTGCCAGCAGTTTATTCTGGAATGAGCAGTTCTTC. This rearrangement joins TRBV28 to TRBJ2-1; D is unclear. Per germline, CDR1 MDHEN and CDR2 SYDVKM. The V and J ends lost 1 base and 7 bases respectively, with 5 bases between them. The CDR3 runs 12 residues.

This clonotype was counted a few times. The chain recombines TRBV5-1 with TRBJ2-7; D may correspond to TRBD1 or TRBD2 (5 bases each). Trimming left V 2 bases short and J 6 bases short, with 12 bases between. Germline V gene lookup returns CDR1 SGHRS and CDR2 YFSETQ. The CDR3 extends over 13 amino acids. The CDR3 nucleotides read TGCGCCAGCAGCTTAAGTTTCGGGGCCGAGCAGTACGTC. This encodes CASSLSFGAEQYV.

This clonotype was seen a few times. The gene calls are TRBV7-2 and TRBJ2-2; no reliable D call. With 1 base removed from V and 6 bases from J, the gap between germline ends came to 12 bases. Germline CDR1 SGHTA, CDR2 FQGNSA. This CDR3 comprises 15 residues. CDR3 DNA sequence: TGTGCCAGCAGCTTAGTAGGACCAGTGGCCGGGGAGCTGTTTTTT. Its protein is CASSLVGPVAGELFF.

This clonotype was counted many times. This rearrangement joins TRBV20-1 to TRBJ2-2; no reliable D call. V was clipped by 4 bases and J by 4 bases, with 10 bases between them. CDR3 size: 13 residues. Germline V CDR1 and CDR2: DFQATT, SNEGSKA (reference sequence). The CDR3 region has the DNA TGCAGTGCTACCCCCGGCGGCACCGGGGAGCTGTTTTTT. This translates into CSATPGGTGELFF.

A few counts support this clonotype. The gene calls are TRBV6-2 or TRBV6-3 and TRBJ2-2, with 8 bases aligning to TRBD1. CDR3 length: 16 residues. V shed 2 bases and J 4 bases; nucleotides not matched to a gene: 6. Germline CDR1 and CDR2: MNHEY and SVGEGT. CDR3 in amino acids: CASSYTGQGRTGELFF. The CDR3 bases are TGTGCCAGCAGTTACACCGGACAGGGCCGCACCGGGGAGCTGTTTTTT.

V is TRBV11-2 and J is TRBJ2-1, with 7 bases identical to TRBD1. CDR3 length equals 16 residues. CDR1 SGHAT and CDR2 FQNNGV come from the germline V gene. Trimming removed 3 bases from V and 8 bases from J; junction bases left unmatched: 13. CDR3 protein: CASSFRPGQIGDEQFF. DNA of the CDR3: TGTGCCAGCAGCTTTAGACCGGGACAGATAGGGGATGAGCAGTTCTTC.

V gene TRBV19 combines with J gene TRBJ1-6, with a weak D call TRBD1 (5 bases). V gave up 5 bases and J gave up 5 bases, with 10 bases separating them. The germline V gene has CDR1 LNHDA and CDR2 SQIVND (reference sequence). The length of the CDR3 is 14 residues. The CDR3 nucleotides read TGTGCCAGTAGTCCAGGGTACCATAATTCACCCCTCCACTTT. Protein sequence: CASSPGYHNSPLHF.

This clonotype was picked up a small number of times. The chain combines TRBV5-1 with TRBJ2-3, with D perhaps matching TRBD1 or TRBD2 (6 bases each). Deletions cut 2 bases from V and 0 bases from J, with 16 bases between. There are 17 residues in the CDR3. Germline loops: CDR1 SGHRS, CDR2 YFSETQ. CDR3 sequence reads: CASSFYNGGPSTDTQYF. CDR3 coding DNA: TGCGCCAGCAGCTTTTATAACGGGGGCCCTAGCACAGATACGCAGTATTTT.

The sample holds many counts of this clonotype. CDR3 nucleotide sequence: TGTGCCAGCAGCCCTCCGGCAGCGAACACCGGGGAGCTGTTTTTT. It yields the protein CASSPPAANTGELFF. The V call is TRBV11-2, the J call TRBJ2-2; D gene unclear. The V end lost 5 bases, the J end lost 0 bases, and 10 bases lay between the germline ends. This CDR3 contains 15 residues. Germline assignment: CDR1 SGHAT and CDR2 FQNNGV.

The sample holds many counts of this clonotype. The chain employs TRBV10-2 and TRBJ2-7; D is possibly TRBD2 (6 bases). Trimming took off 5 bases at V and 6 bases at J, with 14 bases between the two ends. This CDR3 has 13 amino acids. Germline CDR1 reads WSHSY; CDR2 reads SAAADI. The CDR3: CASSSGQEGEQYF. DNA of the CDR3: TGCGCCAGCAGTTCCGGTCAGGAGGGCGAGCAGTACTTC.

There are many counts of this clonotype. The rearrangement uses TRBV3-1 and TRBJ2-7; D perhaps matches TRBD1 (7 bases). The V end lost 0 bases, the J end lost 5 bases, and 23 bases lay between the germline ends. Germline CDR1 is LGHDT and CDR2 is YNNKEL (reference sequence). There are 18 residues in the CDR3. The CDR3 sequence is CASSQDGNTGDRDHEQYF. CDR3 coding DNA: TGTGCCAGCAGCCAAGACGGAAACACGGGAGACAGGGACCACGAGCAGTACTTC.

This clonotype was seen many times. The J gene is TRBJ2-7, the V gene TRBV5-1, with 11 bases lining up with TRBD2. This CDR3 contains 15 residues. Germline V gives CDR1 SGHRS, CDR2 YFSETQ. The trim removed 4 bases at V and 3 bases at J, leaving 6 bases unmatched. The CDR3 protein is CASSRTSGSIYEQYF. The CDR3 DNA is TGCGCCAGCAGCCGGACTAGCGGGTCGATCTACGAGCAGTACTTC.

This clonotype was picked up many times. One junction end does not reproduce the germline sequence, and a read error may be involved. The gene calls are TRBV9 and TRBJ1-2; D not certain. The CDR3 totals 12 residues. Germline V lookup: CDR1 SGDLS, CDR2 YYNGEE. This CDR3 is CASSVGLRVPHF. In nucleotides, the CDR3 is TGTGCCAGCAGCGTAGGGTTACGTGTTCCCCACTTC.

This clonotype occurred many times. V usage is TRBV20-1 and J usage is TRBJ2-5; D is tentatively TRBD1 or TRBD2 (5 bases each). Per germline, CDR1 DFQATT and CDR2 SNEGSKA (reference sequence). V was cut by 3 bases and J by 2 bases, with 13 bases left in between. The CDR3 totals 14 residues. The CDR3 is CSASPLGVQETQYF. The DNA of the CDR3 is TGCAGTGCTAGCCCTTTGGGGGTTCAAGAGACCCAGTACTTC.

This clonotype was seen a few times. CDR3 coding DNA: TGTGCCAGCAGCGTCGCCCGTTGGGAAACTGAAGCTTTCTTT. It translates to CASSVARWETEAFF. The rearrangement uses TRBV7-9 and TRBJ1-1; D is uncertain. The V gene lost 5 bases and the J gene lost 5 bases, with 15 bases spanning the gap. The CDR3 contains 14 residues. Germline V CDR1 and CDR2: SEHNR, FQNEAQ (reference sequence). The entire variable domain, with the rest obtained from reference TRBV7-9 and TRBJ1-1, is as follows: DTGVSQNPRHKITKRGQNVTFRCDPISEHNRLYWYRQTLGQGPEFLTYFQNEAQLEKSRLLSDRFSAERPKGSFSTLEIQRTEQGDSAMYLCASSVARWETEAFFGQGTRLTVV.

The chain combines TRBV9 with TRBJ2-5; D may match TRBD1 or TRBD2 (5 bases each). Germline CDR1 reads SGDLS; CDR2 reads YYNGEE. The ends were cut back, 0 bases at V and 5 bases at J, with 11 bases in the middle. There are 14 residues in the CDR3. CDR3 residues: CASSVADGTETQYF. The CDR3 DNA is TGTGCCAGCAGCGTAGCTGACGGGACGGAGACCCAGTACTTC.

Concerning this clonotype: This may stem from a read error, because a much larger clone lies one nucleotide away. V usage is TRBV12-3 or TRBV12-4 and J usage is TRBJ2-1, with 11 bases lining up with TRBD2. This CDR3 spans 16 amino acids. The CDR3 region has the DNA TGTGCCAGCAGTTTAGTTAGCGGGGGGGCCAATAATGAGGAGTTCTTC. It codes for CASSLVSGGANNEEFF.

This clonotype was detected many times. The chain has TRBV7-9 and TRBJ2-1; 8 nucleotides align to TRBD2. Germline CDR1 and CDR2: SEHNR and FQNEAQ (reference sequence). The CDR3 consists of 15 residues. V dropped 6 bases and J dropped 6; count of bases not matched to a gene: 10. The CDR3 DNA reads as TGTGCCAGCAGTTCTACTAGCGGATATTCCAATGAGCAGTTCTTC. Amino acid sequence: CASSSTSGYSNEQFF.

The chain has TRBV28 and TRBJ2-2, with D maybe TRBD2 (6 bases). CDR1 is MDHEN and CDR2 is SYDVKM in the germline V gene. The ends were cut back, 6 bases at V and 1 base at J, with 12 bases in the middle. The CDR3 length is 15 residues. The CDR3 sequence is CASSMTSWNTGELFF. CDR3 coding DNA: TGTGCCAGCAGCATGACTAGTTGGAACACCGGGGAGCTGTTTTTT.

This clonotype has at least ten counts. V and J are TRBV5-1 and TRBJ2-3; perhaps TRBD2 as D (6 bases). This CDR3 has 17 amino acids. CDR1 and CDR2 from the germline V gene are SGHRS and YFSETQ. Trimming stripped 4 bases from V and 0 bases from J, with 18 bases between. The CDR3 reads CASSQGGKGFSTDTQYF. In nucleotides, the CDR3 is TGCGCCAGCAGCCAGGGAGGCAAGGGCTTTAGCACAGATACGCAGTATTTT.

This clonotype turned up a few times. The chain combines TRBV6-1 with TRBJ2-3; a weak D match, TRBD1 (7 bases). V was clipped by 1 base and J by 5 bases, with 13 bases between them. The CDR3 runs to 15 residues. Germline values: CDR1 MNHNS, CDR2 SASEGT. The CDR3 region is CASSEEGGGVDTQYF. CDR3 DNA sequence: TGTGCCAGCAGTGAAGAAGGGGGCGGGGTAGATACGCAGTATTTT.

This clonotype was observed at least ten times. The rearrangement links TRBV24-1 to TRBJ2-1; no definite D call. V shed 3 bases and J shed 7 bases, with 12 bases lying between them. This CDR3 is built from 14 residues. The germline gives CDR1 KGHDR, CDR2 SFDVKD. CDR3 nucleotide sequence: TGTGCCACCAGTGATCCCCTAACCCCTAATGAGCAGTTCTTC. Residues: CATSDPLTPNEQFF.

This chain uses TRBV5-1 with TRBJ2-1; 8 nucleotides agree with TRBD2. The germline gives CDR1 SGHRS, CDR2 YFSETQ. The CDR3 is made up of 16 amino acids. V shed 3 bases and J 1 base; nucleotides not matched to a gene: 6. The CDR3 here is CASSSGGTQSYNEQFF. In DNA form, the CDR3 reads TGCGCCAGCAGCTCGGGAGGGACGCAATCCTACAATGAGCAGTTCTTC.

A few counts support this clonotype. The CDR3 sequence is CASSGDRTNYGYTF. CDR3 bases: TGTGCCAGTTCCGGGGACAGGACTAACTATGGCTACACCTTC. J is TRBJ1-2 and V is TRBV18, with 8 bases identical to TRBD1. Germline V gene lookup returns CDR1 KGHSH and CDR2 LQKENI. This CDR3 has 14 residues. J lost 0 bases, V lost 9 bases, and 6 bases had no gene match.

This clonotype has a handful of counts. The V and J genes are TRBV7-2 and TRBJ2-2, with D hard to call. V dropped 1 base and J dropped 6 bases, with 9 bases sitting between them. This CDR3 is built from 14 residues. CDR1 is SGHTA and CDR2 is FQGNSA in the germline V gene. The CDR3 sequence is CASSLGSVAGELFF. The DNA for the CDR3 is TGTGCCAGCAGCTTAGGGAGTGTCGCCGGGGAGCTGTTTTTT.

This clonotype was seen more than once but under ten times. V is TRBV10-3 and J is TRBJ2-5, with TRBD2 as a possible D gene (6 bases). Trimming cost V 10 bases and J 5 bases, with 17 bases left between them. CDR1 is ENHRY and CDR2 is SYGVKD in the germline V gene. This CDR3 region has 13 residues. CDR3 sequence: CATASLGGETQYF. The CDR3 DNA sequence: TGTGCCACCGCAAGCTTAGGAGGGGAGACCCAGTACTTC.

This clonotype was picked up many times. The chain uses TRBV12-3 or TRBV12-4 and TRBJ2-1, with 8 nucleotides matching TRBD2. This CDR3 is 14 amino acids long. Trimming at V came to 6 bases and at J to 8 bases, leaving 9 bases not matched to a gene. The chain's CDR3 is CASRLGLVSDEQFF. The DNA for the CDR3 is TGTGCCAGCAGGTTGGGACTAGTGAGCGATGAGCAGTTCTTC.

The rearrangement links TRBV12-3 or TRBV12-4 to TRBJ1-2, with D possibly being TRBD1 (6 bases). This CDR3 contains 16 residues. V lost 5 bases to trimming and J lost 2 bases, with 18 bases between them. The CDR3 sequence: CASSDTGQLMNYGYTF. The CDR3 coding sequence is TGTGCCAGCAGTGACACTGGACAGCTAATGAACTATGGCTACACCTTC.

V is TRBV12-3 or TRBV12-4 and J is TRBJ2-7; 7 bases are a match to TRBD1. This CDR3 is built from 13 residues. V dropped 6 bases and J dropped 6; count of bases not matched to a gene: 8. CDR3 DNA: TGTGCCAGCAGGGTCTCAGGGACAGTCGAGCAGTACTTC. Translation: CASRVSGTVEQYF.

This chain links TRBV29-1 with TRBJ1-1; D is possibly TRBD1 (5 bases). V lost 4 bases and J 5 bases, leaving 11 bases between the germline ends. Germline V gene sequence: CDR1 SQVTM, CDR2 ANQGSEA. The CDR3 runs to 12 residues. Here the CDR3 reads CSVVWGGTEAFF. The CDR3 coding sequence is TGCAGCGTTGTGTGGGGGGGTACTGAAGCTTTCTTT. The full variable domain, with the rest looked up from reference TRBV29-1 and TRBJ1-1, is SAVISQKPSRDICQRGTSLTIQCQVDSQVTMMFWYRQQPGQSLTLIATANQGSEATYESGFVIDKFPISRPNLTFSTLTVSNMSPEDSSIYLCSVVWGGTEAFFGQGTRLTVV.

This clonotype has just a few counts. The chain combines TRBV20-1 with TRBJ2-3, with D possibly being TRBD2 (6 bases). The ends were cut back, 6 bases at V and 2 bases at J, with 18 bases in the middle. Per germline, CDR1 DFQATT and CDR2 SNEGSKA (reference sequence). This CDR3 has 15 residues. DNA for the CDR3: TGCAGTGCCCCGAGGGTGGGGGGTGCCACAGATACGCAGTATTTT. This sequence encodes CSAPRVGGATDTQYF.